The source of this T cell receptor beta chain is a study of OX40 agonist ivuxolimab in advanced cancers. Germline V lookup: CDR1 MNHNS, CDR2 SASEGT. The CDR3 totals 15 residues. V was pared by 6 bases and J by 2 bases, with 7 bases of the junction left unmatched. Study-wide points: There was clonal expansion of CD4+ and CD8+ blood T cells by week 6 at 0.1 to 3.0 mg/kg.

Measured with immunoSEQ multiplex PCR; TCRdb has only the in-frame clones, and not every one. Of approximately 47,000 clones detected, approximately 91% appear once; the ten largest clones hold 6.5% to 9%. Turning to this clone: The antigen is unknown.

The sequence was collected from an adult with an advanced solid tumor such as melanoma, head and neck, liver or kidney cancer. Sequencing used CD4+ or CD8+ T cells sorted from blood, obtained in a trial of the OX40 agonist ivuxolimab. The chain employs TRBV6-1 and TRBJ2-5, with 9 bases identical to TRBD2. CDR3 sequence (DNA): TGTGCCAGCAGAAATAGCGGGAGCCGGCAAGAGACCCAGTACTTC. This translates into CASRNSGSRQETQYF.